This T cell receptor beta chain was retrieved from a study of cytomegalovirus exposure and HLA in healthy donors (dated 2017 in TCRdb). General notes on the study: An earlier analysis of several hundred of the donors reported approximately 260 Gb of sequence data and 117 million unique TCR beta sequences obtained from roughly 170 million T cells. About 310 gigabases of sequencing data and approximately 80 million unique TCR sequences were included in an early release covering about 600 HLA-typed donors. The genetic ancestry cluster associated with self-reported Caucasian donors included 65% to 90% of the 300 to 400 genotyped donors. The aim of the study was to test whether cataloging public T cell receptors could identify signatures of past pathogen exposure. The study profiled the T cell repertoires of under 700 subjects by immunosequencing and related them to cytomegalovirus serostatus. In addition to the first cohort of 666 subjects, a separate validation cohort of 120 different subjects was used. The study combined high-throughput TCR immunosequencing, statistical association of individual TCRs with disease status, and machine learning to predict cytomegalovirus infection status. In a later analysis, previously published TCR beta repertoires from fewer than 750 donors were re-analyzed and high-resolution HLA genotyping was added so that TCR occurrence patterns could be studied. Rather than using new phenotypic data, the later analysis identified candidate immune exposures from TCR beta sequences and from how often those sequences occurred across donors. An earlier analysis of roughly 580 of the donors used high-throughput TCR beta sequencing to judge whether each TCR beta V gene segment behaved as functional or pseudogenic. Donor age, sex, ethnicity and CMV serostatus were compiled together with the repertoire data. A later genetic analysis used genome-wide SNP genotypes for about 65% of the 666 donors, treating that subset as a discovery cohort. Every repertoire in the discovery cohort had been generated on one and the same sequencing platform. Both class I and class II loci were covered by HLA typing, at four-digit resolution. Typing coverage differed by locus: A, B, C, DRB1 and DQB1 were typed in roughly 620-640 donors, DQA1 in roughly 510, DPA1 in 606, and DPB1 in around 490. Four to six DR-DQ haplotypes were handled as single units for association and clustering because linkage in the cohort was strong. Across roughly 420 genotyped donors of the cohort, an average of approximately 240,000 unique TCR beta nucleotide sequences per donor were sequenced, and 15% to 20% of those sequences were non-productive.

Study-wide conclusions, independent of this receptor: A later analysis associated around 16,000 TCR beta sequences with specific HLA alleles at a false discovery rate of 0.05. The 87-base-pair reads could not distinguish some IMGT-functional V segments, including TRBV6-2 and TRBV6-3, so those segments were excluded. For the cohort, immune exposure information was limited to CMV serostatus. Several of the top co-occurrence clusters appeared to be linked to parvovirus B19, influenza, CMV and Epstein-Barr virus, according to a later analysis. In a later analysis, TCR association rates were found to vary across HLA loci, with the most associated TCRs seen for DRB1 alleles and the fewest for HLA-C alleles. The cohort was sequenced for TCR beta chains only, and without alpha or paired-chain data the features that could be detected were limited. In a later analysis, HLA-associated TCR beta chains were found to be more clonally expanded and to have lower generation probabilities than equally common non-associated chains. A few of the identified cytomegalovirus-associated TCR beta chains were confirmed in vitro to be specific for cytomegalovirus antigens. While some public TCRs were present in many individuals, most TCR sequences turned up only very rarely across donors. In a later genetic analysis, fewer N-insertions in productive TCRs were reported among donors in an Asian-associated ancestry cluster than the approximately 670-donor mean. Approximately 18 rarely observed V segments, including chromosome 9 orphons, were excluded from the earlier analysis of a few hundred of the donors because counts were too low. The sequencing pipeline was judged likely to have produced a cluster of highly shared sequence variants as a technical artifact. It was suggested by the authors that the approach could potentially be generalized to other disease states and immunological phenotypes. Linkage disequilibrium might explain the correlated functional status among segregating V segments, but an unknown experimental factor could not be excluded. When HLA alleles, especially DR and DQ, strongly co-occurred, TCR associations were difficult to assign to individual alleles. The study gave a list of under 200 TCR beta chains associated with cytomegalovirus. HLA typing was unavailable for some donors at each locus, so association tests used only the typed subset. An earlier analysis of around 500 of the donors showed that most TCR beta V segments appeared in productive rearrangements either about 87% or about 30% of the time, which broadly matched IMGT annotations. The presence/absence analyses assumed that sequencing depth was roughly uniform across donors, and that assumption may not be true. According to a later analysis, most CMV-associated TCR beta chains appeared to be HLA-restricted, and the HLA associations seemed to be driven largely by CMV exposure. A further reported finding was that TCR beta sequences accurately predicted the HLA-A and HLA-B alleles for most subjects in the first cohort. The classifier was reported to diagnose cytomegalovirus status with high specificity and sensitivity in both the original and validation cohorts. In a later genetic analysis, a missense DCLRE1C variant was associated with V-gene and J-gene trimming of TCR beta chains, and the association was replicated in an independent cohort.

The cohort comprised under 700 healthy bone marrow donors. Cohort members were all nominally healthy when sampled, although unrecorded immune exposures were likely present. The donor tested CMV seropositive, placing the donor among the 289 seropositive members of the cohort. A peripheral blood sample was collected from each donor, and TCR beta sequencing was performed on peripheral blood mononuclear cells. The Qiagen DNeasy Blood Extraction Kit was used to extract genomic DNA from the blood cell samples. Relative to germline, V is 1 base shorter and J is 6 bases shorter, with 4 bases between their ends. From its cysteine to its phenylalanine, the CDR3 spans 11 amino acids. Of all the DNA, just the CDR3 is kept, 33 bases in frame from base 1. CDR1 and CDR2, looked up from the germline V gene (reference sequence), are SEHNR and FQNEAQ. The library was made by the immunoSEQ multiplex PCR assay. For the multiplex PCR, a mixture combining 60 forward primers for TCR Vbeta segments and 13 reverse primers for TCR Jbeta segments was used. A multiplex PCR assay on genomic DNA amplified the CDR3 region of rearranged TCR beta genes. The amplified TCR beta libraries were sequenced on the Illumina HiSeq System as 87-base-pair reads. Concerning the study's data processing: A later analysis counted tens of millions of unique TCR beta chains across the 550 to 700 repertoires, and around 9.9 million of these chains were shared by at least two donors. Raw reads were error-corrected and collapsed into unique sequences with a nearest-neighbor algorithm that merged closely related sequences to remove PCR and sequencing errors. V, D and J gene segments were assigned by aligning CDR3 sequences to IMGT reference sequences. For a sequence to be retained, a match of at least six nucleotides to both a V gene segment and a J gene segment was required. Rearrangements were classified as productive when the CDR3 lacked stop codons and remained in frame with V and J, and all other rearrangements were classified as non-productive. CDR3 was defined according to IMGT convention as the region running from the second conserved V-encoded cysteine to the conserved J-encoded phenylalanine. Sequences without an unambiguous match to a single V gene segment were excluded from the earlier analysis of over 500 of the donors. In an earlier analysis of approximately 590 of the donors, a V segment was called functional when productive rearrangements were above 56.7%, and segregating when the standard deviation between donors exceeded 5%. A statistical classification framework was built to diagnose cytomegalovirus status from the catalog of TCR beta chain sequences. A later analysis assigned V and J genes by comparing TCR nucleotide sequences with IMGT/GENE-DB human TR gene sequences. A later analysis assigned CDR3 sequences and most-parsimonious VDJ recombination scenarios with the TCRdist pipeline. In a later analysis, every TCR beta chain was defined by the combination of its CDR3 amino acid sequence and its V-gene family, and reads without a unique V-gene family were dropped. A later analysis removed 600 or so highly shared, low-generation-probability nucleotide sequences to deal with suspected cross-contamination and a sequencing artifact. In a later analysis, a clonal expansion index was calculated for each public chain from normalized within-repertoire ranks of inferred template counts. Generation probabilities in a later analysis came from a VDJ recombination model fitted to out-of-frame rearrangements, and those results were checked against IGoR. Hypergeometric tests were used in a later analysis to score TCR-TCR, TCR-HLA and TCR-CMV co-occurrence, with a repertoire-size bias correction applied to the TCR pairs. False discovery rates were estimated in a later analysis by permuting HLA or CMV assignments 20 times. In a later analysis, co-occurring TCRs were grouped with DBSCAN, and TCRdist sequence similarity was added when clustering was performed within HLA-allele-positive subsets. Repertoires with fewer than 30,000 or more than 120,000 public chains were left out of co-occurrence clustering, as were five repertoires with anomalous nucleotide sharing. Not all clones reach the TCRdb copy of this immuneACCESS table, which keeps in-frame sequences only. Checked studies attribute under half of the gap to unresolved V genes and leave the rest unexplained. V, J and clone size reflect that table, while D and trimming were determined from the DNA. Counted in this sample were about 61,000 clones; 80% to 90% of them appeared once. 1.5% of the sample comes from the top ten.

As regards this clone: Its antigen specificity is not known. Base qualities are not at hand, and no much larger clone is one base apart.

The sequence is built from TRBV7-9 and TRBJ2-7, with the D segment identity uncertain. The sequencing sample was made of PBMCs. The TCR comes from a man in his thirties or forties in good health and CMV-seropositive. The CDR3 protein: CASSLGPEQYF. The DNA is as follows: TGTGCCAGCAGCTTAGGGCCCGAGCAGTACTTC.